The clone carrying this T cell receptor beta chain was seen at least ten times. Its target is not known. There are 15 residues in the CDR3. V lost 5 bases to trimming and J lost 0 bases, with 16 bases between them. Germline lookup yields CDR1 DFQATT and CDR2 SNEGSKA (reference sequence). Sequencing of 15-18 subjects in each run yielded over 180 million TCR-beta sequences. TCRdb called the 5' RACE reads again in MiXCR, with one record for every CDR3 protein. The sample contains about 59,000 distinct CDR3 sequences, under 30% of which appear only once. Time point in this sample: technical triplicate 2. This sample was taken from a study of neurological immune-mediated disorders. General study findings and limits: None of the CDR3 amino acid sequences of expanded clones recurred across subjects, suggesting private repertoires in all groups.

The chain uses TRBV20-1 and TRBJ1-2; TRBD1 might be the D (6 bases). The sequenced material came from PBMCs. The sequence was obtained from a man aged 55 to 70 with HTLV-1-associated myelopathy (HAM/TSP). The CDR3 nucleotides read TGCAGTGCTTTGGACAGACTGATACCTAACTATGGCTACACCTTC. This translates into CSALDRLIPNYGYTF.